Listed below are T cell receptor beta chains from one sample, sequenced in a study of cytomegalovirus exposure and HLA in healthy donors. Method: immunoSEQ multiplex PCR; TCRdb's copy keeps in-frame clones and lacks some. The top ten hold 1.5% to 2% of the sample, which has roughly 170,000 clones, 83% seen once. The sequenced material came from PBMCs. These receptor sequences come from a man aged 50 to 60 in good health and CMV-seronegative. Both conserved end residues are part of each CDR3. A D gene is named only where the DNA matches it firmly. A clone size is listed for some rows: how often the clone was seen (once, few, many), or a class if it is expanded.

D gene,V gene,clone size,CDR3 length,J gene,CDR3 DNA,CDR3 protein
TRBD1,TRBV11-2,.,16,TRBJ1-2,TGTGCCAGCAGCTTAGGTGGACAGGGCCTTAACTATGGCTACACCTTC,CASSLGGQGLNYGYTF
.,TRBV7-7,.,14,TRBJ2-5,TGTGCTAGCAGCTTCTCCGGGAACCAAGAGACCCAGTACTTC,CASSFSGNQETQYF
TRBD2,TRBV7-2,.,15,TRBJ2-5,TGTGCCAGCAGCTTACCCGGGGCTAGCGGGAGGGTAGGTTACTTC,CASSLPGASGRVGYF
.,TRBV9,.,15,TRBJ1-1,TGTGCCAGCAGCGCGTCTACTCTACCCGATCCTGAAGCTTTCTTT,CASSASTLPDPEAFF
TRBD1,TRBV30,.,13,TRBJ2-7,TGTGCCTGGAAAACGGGACAGTCCTACGAGCAGTACTTC,CAWKTGQSYEQYF
.,TRBV6-5,few,15,TRBJ1-4,TGTGCCAGCAGTTACTCGTCCCAGACTAATGAAAAACTGTTTTTT,CASSYSSQTNEKLFF
TRBD2,TRBV10-3,.,19,TRBJ2-7,TGTGCCATCAGTGAGCACCAAGGGACTAGCGGGAGAAGAGCCTACGAGCAGTACTTC,CAISEHQGTSGRRAYEQYF
.,TRBV5-4,.,15,TRBJ2-3,TGTGCCAGCAGCTTGAGGGGCCTCCACACAGATACGCAGTATTTT,CASSLRGLHTDTQYF
.,TRBV6-5,.,14,TRBJ2-7,TGTGCCAGCAAACTTGGGCGTATCGGGGAGGAGCAGTACTTC,CASKLGRIGEEQYF
.,TRBV19,once,15,TRBJ2-3,TGTGCCAGTAGTAGGGCATTGGCAGGCACAGATACGCAGTATTTT,CASSRALAGTDTQYF
.,TRBV29-1,few,13,TRBJ2-3,TGCAGCGTTGTAAGCGTTTACACAGATACGCAGTATTTT,CSVVSVYTDTQYF
.,TRBV4-1,.,14,TRBJ2-5,TGCGCCAGCAGCCAAGAACAGGTGGGGGAGACCCAGTACTTC,CASSQEQVGETQYF
.,TRBV7-2,.,13,TRBJ2-4,TGTGCCAGCAGCTTACTGAGAGGGAACATTCAGTACTTC,CASSLLRGNIQYF
TRBD2,TRBV7-2,.,15,TRBJ2-5,TGTGCCAGCAGCATATCGGGACTAGTGGCAGAGACCCAGTACTTC,CASSISGLVAETQYF
TRBD2,TRBV4-3,.,14,TRBJ2-7,TGCGCCAGCAGCCAGGACGGGAGGCTCTACGAGCAGTACTTC,CASSQDGRLYEQYF
TRBD2,TRBV9,.,16,TRBJ2-7,TGTGCCAGCAGCGTAGAGGTAGCGGGGGGGCCGGACGAGCAGTACTTC,CASSVEVAGGPDEQYF
.,TRBV18,.,16,TRBJ1-1,TGTGCCAGCTCACCAACACAGGGAATGATCGACACTGAAGCTTTCTTT,CASSPTQGMIDTEAFF
TRBD2,TRBV7-3,.,14,TRBJ2-5,TGTGCCAGCAGCTCGGCGGGGGGGTTTAAGACCCAGTACTTC,CASSSAGGFKTQYF
TRBD1,TRBV6-4,.,15,TRBJ2-3,TGTGCCAGCAGCGTACAGGGGGCTGACACAGATACGCAGTATTTT,CASSVQGADTDTQYF
TRBD2,TRBV7-9,.,15,TRBJ2-3,TGTGCCAGCAGCTTAGGCGGGAGTCACACAGATACGCAGTATTTT,CASSLGGSHTDTQYF
TRBD2,TRBV7-9,.,12,TRBJ2-5,TGTGCCAGCGGGACTAGACGTGAGACCCAGTACTTC,CASGTRRETQYF
.,TRBV19,.,14,TRBJ2-3,TGTGCCAGTATGGATGGGGGGATCACAGATACGCAGTATTTT,CASMDGGITDTQYF
TRBD1,TRBV7-9,.,15,TRBJ1-4,TGTGCCAGCAGCTCTCAACAGGGGGGCGGTGAAAAACTGTTTTTT,CASSSQQGGGEKLFF
TRBD1,TRBV29-1,.,15,TRBJ2-2,TGCAGCGGTCCCGGGACAGGGTCGAACACCGGGGAGCTGTTTTTT,CSGPGTGSNTGELFF
TRBD2,TRBV15,.,16,TRBJ2-5,TGTGCCACCAGCGGACAGACTAGCGAGCGCGAGGAGACCCAGTACTTC,CATSGQTSEREETQYF
TRBD1,TRBV5-1,.,15,TRBJ2-1,TGCGCCAGCAGCTCCCGACAGGGAAACTACAATGAGCAGTTCTTC,CASSSRQGNYNEQFF